The rows below give T cell receptor beta chains drawn from one sample of a study of blood T cell repertoires in COVID-19. Libraries were prepared by immunoSEQ multiplex PCR; TCRdb keeps only in-frame clonotypes and omits some of them. The sample has around 100,000 clones, 85% seen once. Material for sequencing was peripheral blood. These receptors all come from a woman in her seventies with active or convalescent COVID-19. Each CDR3 is given with its conserved first and last residue. The D gene is left open where the match is weak. Size tells how often a clone was seen (once, few, many) or the class of an expanded clone, and some rows leave it out.

D gene | J gene | V gene | clone size | CDR3 DNA | CDR3 protein
- | TRBJ2-7 | TRBV28 | - | TGTGCCAGCAGTTTAAACAGCTACGAGCAGTACTTC | CASSLNSYEQYF
- | TRBJ2-7 | TRBV28 | - | TGTGCCAGCAGGACGGAGACGTCCTACGAGCAGTACTTC | CASRTETSYEQYF
- | TRBJ1-1 | TRBV7-6 | - | TGTGCCAGCAGCTTAGCGGGCCAGGGGCGCGGGAACACTGAAGCTTTCTTT | CASSLAGQGRGNTEAFF
- | TRBJ1-3 | TRBV5-5 | few | TGTGCCAGCAGCTTGGTCCAACAGGGAAGCTCTGGAAACACCATATATTTT | CASSLVQQGSSGNTIYF
TRBD1 | TRBJ1-4 | TRBV30 | - | TGTGCCTGGAACGACAGGGAGAAACTGTTTTTT | CAWNDREKLFF
- | TRBJ1-3 | TRBV4-2 | - | TGTGCCAGCAGCCGCTCGGGAGACTCTGGAAACACCATATATTTT | CASSRSGDSGNTIYF
- | TRBJ2-7 | TRBV28 | few | TGTGCCAGCAACCTAGGACAGCCGTACGAGCAGTACTTC | CASNLGQPYEQYF
- | TRBJ2-1 | TRBV5-1 | - | TGCGCCAGCAGCTTGGCCCAGACTTCCGATGAGCAGTTCTTC | CASSLAQTSDEQFF
TRBD2 | TRBJ2-2 | TRBV5-1 | - | TGCGCCAGCAGCTCAGCCCCTAGCGGGAGTGGCACCGGGGAGCTGTTTTTT | CASSSAPSGSGTGELFF
- | TRBJ2-5 | TRBV15 | - | TGTGCCACCAGCAGAGAAAGGAGGGGACAAGAGACCCAGTACTTC | CATSRERRGQETQYF
- | TRBJ2-7 | TRBV5-1 | - | TGCGCCAGCAGCTTGTTTGGGGGCCAAAGCTCCTACGAGCAGTACTTC | CASSLFGGQSSYEQYF
TRBD1 | TRBJ1-2 | TRBV6-5 | - | TGTGCCAGCAGTTCACAGGGGGCTTCTAACTATGGCTACACCTTC | CASSSQGASNYGYTF
- | TRBJ1-4 | TRBV21-1 | - | TGTGCCAGCATTACACGGGACAGGGGCGAAAAACTGTTTTTT | CASITRDRGEKLFF
- | TRBJ2-2 | TRBV3-1/TRBV3-2 | - | TGTGCCAGCAGCCGAGGGAACTCGAACACCGGGGAGCTGTTTTTT | CASSRGNSNTGELFF
- | TRBJ2-1 | TRBV28 | - | TGTGCCAGTAACTTCATCGGACAGCAAGACTACAATGAGCAGTTCTTC | CASNFIGQQDYNEQFF
- | TRBJ1-6 | TRBV18 | - | TGTGCCAGCTCACAAACGAGGGCTCTCGTAAATTCACCCCTCCACTTT | CASSQTRALVNSPLHF
- | TRBJ1-6 | TRBV15 | - | TGTGCCACCAGCACGGCAGCTAGCTCCTATAATTCACCCCTCCACTTT | CATSTAASSYNSPLHF
TRBD1 | TRBJ1-2 | TRBV19 | - | TGTGCCAGTAGTTCCGGACAGGGAGGCTATGGCTACACCTTC | CASSSGQGGYGYTF
- | TRBJ1-2 | TRBV10-3 | - | TGTGCCATCAGTGTGGGGAGGGATGGCTACACCTTC | CAISVGRDGYTF
TRBD2 | TRBJ2-1 | TRBV2 | - | TGTGCCAGCAGTGGGTTTGCGGGAGGGCCGGGTGAGCAGTTCTTC | CASSGFAGGPGEQFF
TRBD1 | TRBJ1-3 | TRBV20-1 | - | TGCAGTGCTAGTCAGGGGGACTCTGGAAACACCATATATTTT | CSASQGDSGNTIYF
- | TRBJ1-1 | TRBV28 | - | TGTGCCAGCAGTTTCCGGGGAGAGCTAATGAACACTGAAGCTTTCTTT | CASSFRGELMNTEAFF
TRBD1 | TRBJ2-2 | TRBV28 | - | TGTGCCAGCAAGAGACAGGGCGGGACCGGGGAGCTGTTTTTT | CASKRQGGTGELFF
TRBD2 | TRBJ2-5 | TRBV24-1 | few | TGTGCCACCAGTGATCGGAAAGCGGGGGGGCATTTGATCGAGACCCAGTACTTC | CATSDRKAGGHLIETQYF
TRBD1 | TRBJ2-1 | TRBV5-4 | - | TGTGCCAGCAGCTTACCGGGACAGGGGGTTAATGAGCAGTTCTTC | CASSLPGQGVNEQFF
- | TRBJ2-7 | TRBV28 | few | TGTGCCAGCAGTTTACCTTTGACAGGCGAGCAGTACTTC | CASSLPLTGEQYF
TRBD1 | TRBJ2-2 | TRBV7-9 | - | TGTGCCAGCAGCCCCGGGACAGGGGCCGGGGAGCTGTTTTTT | CASSPGTGAGELFF
- | TRBJ2-2 | TRBV13 | - | TGTGCCAGCAGCTTAAGCAGGGAGAACACCGGGGAGCTGTTTTTT | CASSLSRENTGELFF
- | TRBJ2-1 | TRBV7-2 | - | TGTGCCAGCAGCTTAGGGGGTCGCGGGCAGTACAATGAGCAGTTCTTC | CASSLGGRGQYNEQFF
TRBD1 | TRBJ1-1 | TRBV6-2/TRBV6-3 | - | TGTGCCAGCAGTTCACAGGGGAGGAACACTGAAGCTTTCTTT | CASSSQGRNTEAFF
- | TRBJ2-7 | TRBV7-2 | - | TGTGCCAGCAGCTTAGAGAGGTCTGACAGATACGAGCAGTACTTC | CASSLERSDRYEQYF
- | TRBJ1-1 | TRBV4-3 | - | TGCGCCAGCAGCCAAAACAGGGAAGAGAACACTGAAGCTTTCTTT | CASSQNREENTEAFF
- | TRBJ2-3 | TRBV12-3/TRBV12-4 | - | TGTGCCAGCAGCGAAGGGGTTAAGCAGTATTTT | CASSEGVKQYF
TRBD2 | TRBJ2-3 | TRBV3-1/TRBV3-2 | - | TGTGCCAGCAGCCAAGCCGGTGGACTAGCGGGAGGAGGGGGTGAGGGAAGGACAGATACGCAGTATTTT | CASSQAGGLAGGGGEGRTDTQYF
- | TRBJ1-4 | TRBV19 | - | TGTGCCAGTAGTATAGACCGATGGAGTGAAAAACTGTTTTTT | CASSIDRWSEKLFF
- | TRBJ1-2 | TRBV20-1 | - | TGCAGTGCGAGTAATCCGGGACTCAACTATGGCTACACCTTC | CSASNPGLNYGYTF
TRBD2 | TRBJ2-3 | TRBV18 | - | TGTGCCAGCTCACCGGGGTCTAGCGGGAGGAAAGATACGCAGTATTTT | CASSPGSSGRKDTQYF
TRBD2 | TRBJ2-1 | TRBV11-2 | - | TGTGCCAGCAGCTGGGGACTAGCGGTCTACAATGAGCAGTTCTTC | CASSWGLAVYNEQFF
TRBD2 | TRBJ2-1 | TRBV7-2 | few | TGTGCCAGCAGCTTAGCTTTGGGTCTAGCGGGGGGCAATGAGCAGTTCTTC | CASSLALGLAGGNEQFF
TRBD1 | TRBJ1-1 | TRBV19 | - | TGTGCCAGTAGACAGGGGGTGAGGAGGACTGAAGCTTTCTTT | CASRQGVRRTEAFF
TRBD2 | TRBJ2-2 | TRBV19 | few | TGTGCCAGCGGGACTAGCGGGGGTTCCGGGGAGCTGTTTTTT | CASGTSGGSGELFF